Below are 15 T cell receptor beta chains sequenced from a single sample in a study of T cells in tumors after PD-1 blockade. Method: immunoSEQ multiplex PCR; TCRdb's copy keeps in-frame clones and lacks some. The table lists about 3,700 clones, about 70% of them singletons. Sequencing was performed on tumor tissue, taken before anti-PD-1 treatment. These receptors came from a human donor with basal cell carcinoma.

The count of this clone is one. J is TRBJ2-1 and V is TRBV3-1 (or the pseudogene TRBV3-2), with TRBD2 identical over 8 bases. The ends lost 1 base at V and 7 bases at J; junction bases unmatched: 12. Germline V gives CDR1 LGHDT, CDR2 YNNKEL (reference sequence). The CDR3 loop spans 17 amino acids. The CDR3 here is CASSQVRVWGLGNEQFF. Here the CDR3 DNA reads TGTGCCAGCAGCCAAGTGCGGGTCTGGGGACTAGGGAATGAGCAGTTCTTC.

A few counts support this clone. The chain joins TRBV7-3 to TRBJ2-1, with D tentatively TRBD1 (5 bases). V lost 3 bases to trimming and J lost 5 bases, with 14 bases between them. The CDR3 has 15 residues. Germline CDR1 reads SGHTA; CDR2 reads FQGTGA. CDR3 nucleotides: TGTGCCAGCAGCTTGGGGCCGATGACAAACAATGAGCAGTTCTTC. It encodes CASSLGPMTNNEQFF.

The CDR3 is CASSLWTGSNQPQHF. The CDR3 DNA reads TGTGCCAGCAGTTTATGGACGGGGAGCAATCAGCCCCAGCATTTT. This rearrangement joins TRBV28 to TRBJ1-5; unclear D gene. Germline V lookup: CDR1 MDHEN, CDR2 SYDVKM. The CDR3 contains 15 residues. V was pared by 0 bases and J by 1 base, with 7 bases between.

The chain employs TRBV5-1 and TRBJ1-3; D is ambiguous. This CDR3 has 15 residues. The V gene lost 0 bases and the J gene lost 0 bases, with 7 bases spanning the gap. The germline CDR1 and CDR2 sequences are SGHRS and YFSETQ. CDR3 protein: CASSLGPVSGNTIYF. The CDR3 DNA sequence: TGCGCCAGCAGCTTGGGCCCAGTCTCTGGAAACACCATATATTTT.

The chain is built from TRBV4-1 and TRBJ1-2, with D perhaps matching TRBD1 (5 bases). This CDR3 comprises 16 residues. With 0 bases removed from V and 6 bases from J, the gap between germline ends came to 17 bases. CDR1 and CDR2 (germline): MGHRA, YSYEKL. Here the CDR3 DNA reads TGCGCCAGCAGCCAAGAACCGGGGCAGGGTGGGGATGGCTACACCTTC. Its protein product is CASSQEPGQGGDGYTF.

The chain uses TRBV5-4 and TRBJ1-2; the match to TRBD1 covers 12 bases. The V and J ends lost 1 base and 5 bases, in that order; junction bases with no gene match: 9. The CDR3 length is 17 residues. Germline V gene lookup returns CDR1 SGHNT and CDR2 YYREEE (reference sequence). The CDR3 spells CASSLPGQGASGYGYTF. The CDR3 DNA sequence: TGTGCCAGCAGCTTGCCGGGACAGGGGGCGTCTGGGTATGGCTACACCTTC.

CDR3 in DNA: TGTGCCAGCAGCCGAGGGACAGGGGGCCAGGGCGAGCAGTACTTC. Amino acid sequence: CASSRGTGGQGEQYF. The chain is built from TRBV5-4 and TRBJ2-7, with TRBD1 matching 12 bases. Trimming cost V 4 bases and J 6 bases; bases outside gene matches: 8. The CDR3 spans 15 residues. The germline gives CDR1 SGHNT, CDR2 YYREEE (reference sequence).

The V call is TRBV3-1 (or the pseudogene TRBV3-2), the J call TRBJ1-5, with no clear D. The V and J ends lost 2 bases and 3 bases respectively, with 2 bases between them. CDR3 length: 12 amino acids. Germline CDR1 and CDR2: LGHDT and YNNKEL (reference sequence). The CDR3 DNA sequence: TGTGCCAGCAGCCAACTCAATCAGCCCCAGCATTTT. Its translation: CASSQLNQPQHF.

The chain links TRBV19 to TRBJ1-1; 8 bases are shared with TRBD1. The J segment lost 4 bases and the V segment lost 6 bases, leaving 7 bases of the junction unmatched. CDR1 is LNHDA and CDR2 is SQIVND in the germline V gene (reference sequence). The CDR3 has 14 amino acids. CDR3 nucleotide sequence: TGTGCCAGTAGAGGACTTACAGGGGGCACTGAAGCTTTCTTT. It is translated as CASRGLTGGTEAFF.

The gene calls are TRBV6-5 and TRBJ1-1; D is possibly TRBD1 (5 bases). CDR3 size: 15 residues. CDR1 MNHEY and CDR2 SVGAGI come from the germline V gene. V was cut by 0 bases and J by 5 bases, with 13 bases left in between. The CDR3 reads CASSYSWQGKTEAFF. In nucleotides, the CDR3 is TGTGCCAGCAGTTACTCTTGGCAGGGAAAGACTGAAGCTTTCTTT.

This chain uses TRBV27 with TRBJ2-3; D is perhaps TRBD1 (6 bases). V gave up 2 bases and J gave up 1 base, with 10 bases separating them. CDR3 length: 15 amino acids. Germline CDR1 is MNHEY and CDR2 is SMNVEV (reference sequence). CDR3 DNA: TGTGCCAGCAGTTTAGTTCAGGGGCGCACAGATACGCAGTATTTT. Protein: CASSLVQGRTDTQYF.

The V call is TRBV11-3, the J call TRBJ2-3, with a weak D call TRBD1 (5 bases). V was pared by 4 bases and J by 3 bases, with 11 bases between. This CDR3 has 14 amino acids. Germline CDR1 is SGHNT and CDR2 is YENEEA. The CDR3 region is CASSSTAGTDTQYF. CDR3 sequence (DNA): TGTGCCAGCAGCTCCACCGCAGGGACAGATACGCAGTATTTT.

The V and J genes are TRBV19 and TRBJ2-1; 12 positions match TRBD2. Germline CDR1 is LNHDA and CDR2 is SQIVND (reference sequence). This CDR3 spans 17 amino acids. The trim removed 0 bases at V and 4 bases at J, leaving 4 bases unmatched. The CDR3 nucleotides read TGTGCCAGTAGTATAGATTTCCTAGCGGGGGGGTACAATGAGCAGTTCTTC. Its protein is CASSIDFLAGGYNEQFF.

This clone was found a few times. The V and J genes are TRBV15 and TRBJ2-3; D unclear. Germline loops: CDR1 LNHNV, CDR2 YYDKDF (reference sequence). The CDR3 is 14 residues long. Deletions cut 5 bases from V and 4 bases from J, with 13 bases between. CDR3: CATSWWGVSDTQYF. The CDR3 nucleotides read TGTGCCACCAGCTGGTGGGGTGTGTCAGATACGCAGTATTTT.

CDR3 bases: TGTGCCAGCAGCGTAGTTTGGGGGCCGGGGGATGAGCAGTTCTTC. It codes for CASSVVWGPGDEQFF. V is TRBV9 and J is TRBJ2-1; D is tentatively TRBD1 or TRBD2 (6 bases each). CDR3 length: 15 amino acids. Germline loops: CDR1 SGDLS, CDR2 YYNGEE. Between the trimmed V and J ends, which lost 0 bases and 8 bases, there was a span of 15 bases. Supplemented by reference TRBV9 and TRBJ2-1, the full variable domain reads DSGVTQTPKHLITATGQRVTLRCSPRSGDLSVYWYQQSLDQGLQFLIQYYNGEERAKGNILERFSAQQFPDLHSELNLSSLELGDSALYFCASSVVWGPGDEQFFGPGTRLTVL.